One sample yielded the 19 T cell receptor beta chains listed below, sequenced in a study of blood T cell repertoires in COVID-19. This table comes from immunoSEQ multiplex PCR, and its TCRdb copy is limited to in-frame clones, with some not included. The sample carries approximately 500,000 clones, about 89% recorded once. The sequenced sample was peripheral blood. These receptor sequences come from a woman between 50 and 59 years old with COVID-19, enrolled during active disease.

The chain links TRBV5-4 to TRBJ2-7; 8 bases match TRBD1. This CDR3 is built from 15 residues. The V and J ends lost 3 bases and 3 bases, in that order; junction bases with no gene match: 8. Germline CDR1 is SGHNT and CDR2 is YYREEE (reference sequence). Here the CDR3 DNA reads TGTGCCAGCAGCTCCAGCCGACAGGGGCGCTACGAGCAGTACTTC. Amino acid sequence: CASSSSRQGRYEQYF.

The rearrangement joins TRBV6-5 to TRBJ2-1; 7 bases match TRBD2. This CDR3 spans 11 amino acids. V lost 8 bases and J lost 9; bases outside the gene matches: 4. CDR1 and CDR2 (germline): MNHEY, SVGAGI. CDR3 amino acids: CASGRGVEQFF. CDR3 nucleotide sequence: TGTGCCAGCGGACGGGGGGTTGAGCAGTTCTTC.

The V call is TRBV4-2, the J call TRBJ2-7, with TRBD1 identical over 7 bases. The CDR3 contains 13 residues. V lost 4 bases to trimming and J lost 7 bases; unmatched junction nucleotides: 7. Germline CDR1 and CDR2: LGHNA and YNFKEQ. In DNA, the CDR3 is TGTGCCAGCAGCCGCGTGGGACAGAAAGAGCAGTACTTC. Protein sequence: CASSRVGQKEQYF.

The J gene is TRBJ2-3, the V gene TRBV21-1; the table calls TRBD1, which could not be checked here. TRBV21-1 represents a pseudogene. The CDR3 consists of 15 residues. CDR3 region: CAITRQGGDTDTQYF. As DNA, the CDR3 is TGTGCCATCACACGCCAGGGGGGTGACACAGATACGCAGTATTTT.

The gene calls are TRBV12-3 or TRBV12-4 and TRBJ1-1; D uncertain. The length of the CDR3 is 13 residues. V was cut by 10 bases and J by 1 base, with 13 bases left in between. Written as DNA, the CDR3 is TGTGCCACCCACTGGGAGTCGAACACTGAAGCTTTCTTT. Amino acid sequence: CATHWESNTEAFF.

This rearrangement joins TRBV12-3 or TRBV12-4 to TRBJ1-1; 9 nucleotides match TRBD1. CDR3 length equals 13 residues. Trimming cost V 10 bases and J 5 bases; bases outside gene matches: 8. CDR3 nucleotide sequence: TGTGCCACAAAAGCGGGACAGGGAACTGAAGCTTTCTTT. It translates to CATKAGQGTEAFF.

J is TRBJ1-2 and V is TRBV5-1; D gene uncertain. In germline, CDR1 is SGHRS, CDR2 YFSETQ. The CDR3 runs 13 residues. V was clipped by 0 bases and J by 6 bases, with 9 bases between them. CDR3 nucleotide sequence: TGCGCCAGCAGCTTGGACTATCCACATGGCTACACCTTC. Protein: CASSLDYPHGYTF.

The rearrangement links TRBV4-1 to TRBJ2-5; tentative D call: TRBD2 (6 bases). Trimming took 0 bases from V and 13 from J, leaving 21 bases between them. Germline CDR1 reads MGHRA; CDR2 reads YSYEKL. CDR3 length equals 15 residues. The CDR3 bases are TGCGCCAGCAGCCAAGATCTGGGAATCGGGACTCAAACGTACTTC. Residues: CASSQDLGIGTQTYF.

The gene calls are TRBV6-6 and TRBJ2-5; TRBD1 might be the D (8 bases). The CDR3 spans 13 residues. Germline lookup yields CDR1 MNHNY and CDR2 SVGAGI (reference sequence). V was cut by 6 bases and J by 5 bases, with 13 bases left in between. CDR3 sequence: CASSPQGGETQYF. The CDR3 DNA reads as TGTGCCAGCAGCCCACAGGGGGGGGAGACCCAGTACTTC.

This clone was seen just once. The genes are TRBV24-1 and TRBJ1-2; D might be TRBD1 (6 bases). CDR3 length: 14 amino acids. Trimming shortened V by 7 bases and J by 3 bases, and 14 bases separated the two germline ends. CDR1 is KGHDR and CDR2 is SFDVKD in the germline V gene. The CDR3 protein is CATSPGGQHYGYTF. The CDR3 coding sequence is TGTGCCACCAGCCCGGGAGGACAGCACTATGGCTACACCTTC.

This chain uses TRBV30 with TRBJ2-5, with D maybe TRBD1 (6 bases). V shed 7 bases and J shed 2 bases, with 11 bases lying between them. The CDR3 totals 12 residues. The germline V gene has CDR1 GTSNPN and CDR2 SVGIG (reference sequence). CDR3 region: CASNREQETQYF. The CDR3, as DNA: TGTGCCTCGAACAGGGAACAAGAGACCCAGTACTTC.

V and J are TRBV3-1 (or the pseudogene TRBV3-2) and TRBJ1-6; maybe TRBD1 (6 bases). The germline gives CDR1 LGHDT, CDR2 YNNKEL (reference sequence). The CDR3 has 14 residues. Trimming cost V 4 bases and J 11 bases, with 15 bases left between them. The CDR3 region has the DNA TGTGCCAGCAGCCCCCGGCACAGGGCAACACCCCTCCACTTT. Translated, it gives CASSPRHRATPLHF.

The chain employs TRBV5-1 and TRBJ2-7, with 10 bases that match TRBD1. CDR3 length equals 16 residues. The V segment lost 6 bases and the J segment 1 base; nucleotides outside the gene matches: 10. Looked up from germline, CDR1 is SGHRS and CDR2 is YFSETQ. The CDR3 sequence is CASNLEGTGASYEQYF. CDR3 coding DNA: TGCGCCAGCAACTTAGAGGGGACAGGGGCGTCCTACGAGCAGTACTTC.

This clone was recorded only once. This sequence joins TRBV6-2 or TRBV6-3 and TRBJ2-7; a weak D match, TRBD2 (5 bases). Germline CDR1 and CDR2: MNHEY and SVGEGT. V lost 6 bases and J 2 bases, leaving 14 bases between the germline ends. The CDR3 has 14 amino acids. DNA for the CDR3: TGTGCCAGCAGCCGCCGGGCCGGGACCTACGAGCAGTACTTC. Translation gives CASSRRAGTYEQYF.

CDR3 sequence (DNA): TGTGCCAGCAGCCAACGTCCGGGACAGGGGCTATCGGCTTTCTTT. This encodes CASSQRPGQGLSAFF. The chain uses TRBV4-2 and TRBJ1-1; 10 positions match TRBD1. CDR3 length equals 15 residues. Germline loops: CDR1 LGHNA, CDR2 YNFKEQ. V dropped 2 bases and J dropped 11; count of bases not matched to a gene: 11.

This clone came up a few times. The V call is TRBV13, the J call TRBJ2-7; D gene ambiguous. The germline V and J ends were trimmed by 1 base and 2 bases, with 6 bases remaining between them. CDR1 PRHDT and CDR2 FYEKMQ come from the germline V gene (reference sequence). The CDR3 extends over 13 amino acids. CDR3 in amino acids: CASSLVLAYEQYF. The CDR3 nucleotides read TGTGCCAGCAGCTTAGTACTGGCCTACGAGCAGTACTTC.

The chain combines TRBV10-3 with TRBJ1-4; TRBD1 matches 8 bases. This CDR3 comprises 14 residues. The V gene's germline CDR1 is ENHRY and CDR2 SYGVKD. The trim removed 2 bases at V and 7 bases at J, leaving 3 bases unmatched. CDR3 sequence: CAISEGQGSEKLFF. The CDR3 DNA follows: TGTGCCATCAGTGAGGGACAGGGAAGTGAAAAACTGTTTTTT.

The chain recombines TRBV19 with TRBJ2-5, with D possibly matching TRBD2 (5 bases). Germline V gene lookup returns CDR1 LNHDA and CDR2 SQIVND (reference sequence). The V and J ends lost 3 bases and 2 bases respectively, with 10 bases between them. There are 14 residues in the CDR3. Here the CDR3 reads CASSILGGQETQYF. In DNA, the CDR3 is TGTGCCAGTAGTATCTTGGGCGGGCAAGAGACCCAGTACTTC.

The gene calls are TRBV27 and TRBJ1-2, with 9 bases lining up with TRBD1. V shed 2 bases and J 8 bases; nucleotides not matched to a gene: 9. The CDR3 runs 15 residues. Germline CDR1 MNHEY, CDR2 SMNVEV (reference sequence). Here the CDR3 DNA reads TGTGCCAGCAGTTTAGGTGGGACAGGGAAGGAGGGCTACACCTTC. Its protein product is CASSLGGTGKEGYTF.